Each of the 10 T cell receptor beta chains below was sequenced from the same sample in a study of cytomegalovirus exposure and HLA in healthy donors. Researchers ran the PCR with 60 Vbeta and 13 Jbeta primers. Only in-frame clones appear in the TCRdb table, and some are missing; sequencing was by immunoSEQ multiplex PCR. The sample consists of around 60,000 clones, approximately 72% of them appearing once. The specimen sequenced was PBMCs. These receptors all come from a man over 45 in good health and CMV-seropositive.

The chain uses TRBV2 and TRBJ2-1; 12 bases align to TRBD2. V lost 7 bases and J lost 11; bases outside the gene matches: 9. This CDR3 contains 14 residues. Germline CDR1 SNHLY, CDR2 FYNNEI. CDR3 sequence: CASTRTSGVPKQFF. The CDR3 DNA is TGTGCCAGCACAAGGACTAGCGGGGTCCCGAAGCAGTTCTTC.

This chain uses TRBV5-1 with TRBJ1-2; D is unclear. From germline, CDR1 is SGHRS and CDR2 YFSETQ. The CDR3 consists of 12 residues. V was trimmed by 1 base and J by 3 bases, leaving 4 bases between them. For the CDR3, the DNA is TGCGCCAGCAGCTTGCCGGACTATGGCTACACCTTC. This gives the protein CASSLPDYGYTF.

The rearrangement links TRBV7-9 to TRBJ2-2, with TRBD1 as a possible D gene (5 bases). Trimming removed 6 bases from V and 4 bases from J, with 12 bases in between. Germline V gives CDR1 SEHNR, CDR2 FQNEAQ (reference sequence). The CDR3 is 14 residues long. CDR3 bases: TGTGCCAGCAGTTCCGACAGCCCCACCGGGGAGCTGTTTTTT. The encoded protein is CASSSDSPTGELFF.

The CDR3 region is CASNRMGLDTEAFF. CDR3 bases: TGCGCCAGTAATAGGATGGGCTTGGACACTGAAGCTTTCTTT. V gene TRBV5-1 combines with J gene TRBJ1-1; D uncertain. With 8 bases removed from V and 3 bases from J, the gap between germline ends came to 17 bases. The germline gives CDR1 SGHRS, CDR2 YFSETQ. The CDR3 extends over 14 amino acids.

This chain connects TRBV2 to TRBJ2-5; weak D call: TRBD2 (5 bases). The CDR3 length is 13 residues. With 4 bases removed from V and 2 bases from J, the gap between germline ends came to 8 bases. Germline V gene lookup returns CDR1 SNHLY and CDR2 FYNNEI. Here the CDR3 reads CASSVDYQETQYF. Here the CDR3 DNA reads TGTGCCAGCAGTGTTGACTATCAAGAGACCCAGTACTTC.

The chain employs TRBV6-1 and TRBJ2-1; a weak D match, TRBD1 (6 bases). Trimming stripped 6 bases from V and 6 bases from J, with 15 bases between. The CDR3 sequence is 14 residues long. The germline gives CDR1 MNHNS, CDR2 SASEGT. The CDR3 here is CASRGVQQGNEQFF. The CDR3 coding sequence is TGTGCCAGCAGGGGCGTACAACAGGGCAATGAGCAGTTCTTC.

V usage is TRBV7-2 and J usage is TRBJ2-7, with D unclear. This CDR3 spans 14 amino acids. Between the trimmed V and J ends, which lost 1 base and 0 bases, there was a span of 7 bases. CDR1 is SGHTA and CDR2 is FQGNSA in the germline V gene. This CDR3 is CASSLGPSSYEQYF. CDR3 nucleotides: TGTGCCAGCAGCTTAGGTCCTAGCTCCTACGAGCAGTACTTC.

The chain has TRBV5-1 and TRBJ2-2; 8 bases match TRBD1. From germline, CDR1 is SGHRS and CDR2 YFSETQ. The CDR3 spans 15 residues. V was pared by 3 bases and J by 0 bases, with 1 base of the junction left unmatched. CDR3 sequence reads: CASSWTGTNTGELFF. The CDR3 nucleotides are TGCGCCAGCAGCTGGACAGGGACGAACACCGGGGAGCTGTTTTTT.

CDR3 in DNA: TGTGCCAGCAGCTTCTTGCCAGTCCCCGACACCGGGGAGCTGTTTTTT. Translated: CASSFLPVPDTGELFF. The genes are TRBV7-2 and TRBJ2-2; D not resolved. V lost 3 bases to trimming and J lost 3 bases, with 14 bases between them. This CDR3 contains 16 residues. From germline, CDR1 is SGHTA and CDR2 FQGNSA.

V gene TRBV4-1 combines with J gene TRBJ2-6, with D uncertain. In germline, CDR1 is MGHRA, CDR2 YSYEKL. This CDR3 comprises 16 residues. V gave up 1 base and J gave up 0 bases, with 7 bases separating them. The CDR3 DNA follows: TGCGCCAGCAGCCAAGGATCGGTCTCTGGGGCCAACGTCCTGACTTTC. Translation gives CASSQGSVSGANVLTF.